This TCR beta chain derives from a study of Tregs in tolerant kidney transplant recipients (dated by TCRdb to the late 2010s). Regarding the research as a whole: The transplants used related donors along with nonmyeloablative bone marrow transplantation, and in the human trials mixed chimerism was transient. Before combined kidney and bone marrow transplantation, this study identified donor-specific regulatory T cells using TCRbeta sequencing and then followed those same cells after transplant. Results and caveats for the whole study, not just this receptor: Biological reproducibility was not directly assessed, although technical replication error appeared to be minimal. Expanding Tregs with activated donor B cells appeared to identify the most biologically relevant and donor-specific TCRbeta repertoire. For some patients, the PCR primers changed as time went on, which meant samples from those patients could not be compared with one another at the nucleotide level. Because the study included only a small number of patients, the results must be confirmed in larger populations and under other immunosuppression protocols. Donor-specific Treg expansion exceeded global Treg expansion in tolerant patients, suggesting antigen-driven rather than nonspecific expansion.

For TCRbeta CDR3 sequencing, genomic DNA was extracted from sorted cells using the QIAGEN DNeasy Blood and Tissue Kit. High-throughput TCRbeta CDR3 sequencing was carried out commercially through immunoSEQ, with PCR amplification with bias correction and internal controls included. The paper's processing steps were these. Unique productive TCRbeta sequences were defined by CDR3 nucleotide sequence when primers matched and otherwise by CDR3 amino acid sequence together with Vbeta and Jbeta genes. To correct sorting error, sequences shared between sorted populations at a frequency ratio of 2:1 or less were removed; the rest were assigned to the higher population. Donor-reactive sequences were defined as at least 5-fold expanded in CFSE-low cells versus unstimulated cells, with frequency of at least 0.01% in CFSE-low cells. Repertoire divergence was quantified by Jensen-Shannon divergence using the top 100 TCRbeta sequences ranked by frequency. For samples with multiple sequencing runs, sorting error was corrected separately for each run before the runs were pooled. TCRdb provides this immuneACCESS table in a form limited to in-frame rearrangements. Some clones are lacking; in checked studies, under half of them reflect an unresolved V gene, and why the rest are absent is not known. V and J calls and clone size follow that table, whereas D and trimming were derived from the DNA. A total of about 110,000 clones appear in this sample, about 90% of them only once. Of the sample, 0.34% falls within the top ten clones.

As for this clone: It lacks a known antigen. Base qualities are not at hand, and no much larger clone is one base apart.

The time point tag for this specimen amounts to: blood sample drawn before combined kidney and bone marrow transplant. Unstimulated Tregs (CD4+CD25+CD127-), CD4+ non-Tregs (CD4+CD25-), CD4 and CD8 cells were FACS-sorted from thawed PBMCs. The patients were a handful of recipients of combined kidney and bone marrow transplants from the ITN036ST trial, and samples were available only for these trial subjects. Healthy control blood was processed to PBMCs by Ficoll density gradient and cryopreserved, and patient PBMCs were collected before and after transplant. The sample was CD4+ T cells from blood, taken before the transplant. This receptor was obtained from a human donor who received a combined kidney and bone marrow transplant.

The CDR3 protein sequence reads: CASSLNGRAGDEQFF. The DNA is TGCGCCAGCAGCTTGAACGGGAGGGCCGGGGATGAGCAGTTCTTC. The sequence joins TRBV5-1 to TRBJ2-1; TRBD2 matches 8 bases in the middle. From the cysteine up to the phenylalanine, the CDR3 has a length of 15 residues. CDR3 DNA only is kept here, 45 bases in frame from base 1. The CDR1 and CDR2 encoded by the germline V gene are SGHRS and YFSETQ. Trimming leaves V shorter by 1 base and J shorter by 8 bases, with the junction holding 8 bases beyond the gene matches.